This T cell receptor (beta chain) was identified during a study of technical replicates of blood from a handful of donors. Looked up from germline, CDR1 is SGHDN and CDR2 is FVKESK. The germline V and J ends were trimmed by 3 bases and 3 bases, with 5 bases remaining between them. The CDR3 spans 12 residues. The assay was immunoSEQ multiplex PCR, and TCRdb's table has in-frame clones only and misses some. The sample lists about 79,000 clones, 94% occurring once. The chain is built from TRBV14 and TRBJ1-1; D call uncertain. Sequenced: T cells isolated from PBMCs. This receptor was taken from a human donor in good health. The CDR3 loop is CASSHRYTEAFF. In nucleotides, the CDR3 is TGTGCCAGCAGCCACCGGTACACTGAAGCTTTCTTT. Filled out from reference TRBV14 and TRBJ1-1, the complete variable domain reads EAGVTQFPSHSVIEKGQTVTLRCDPISGHDNLYWYRRVMGKEIKFLLHFVKESKQDESGMPNNRFLAERTGGTYSTLKVQPAELEDSGVYFCASSHRYTEAFFGQGTRLTVV.